The sequence of this T cell receptor (beta chain) was determined in a study of cytomegalovirus exposure and HLA in healthy donors. The CDR3 length is 15 residues. Germline values: CDR1 SGHAT, CDR2 FQNNGV. V shed 3 bases, J shed 0 bases, and the junction held 2 bases outside the gene matches. Researchers ran the PCR with 60 Vbeta and 13 Jbeta primers. Libraries were prepared by immunoSEQ multiplex PCR; TCRdb keeps only in-frame clonotypes and omits some of them. Of more than 150,000 clones listed, around 80% are singletons. The sequenced sample was PBMCs. The clonotype comes from a girl between 5 and 17 years old in good health and CMV-seropositive. The genes are TRBV11-2 and TRBJ2-1, with 7 bases fitting TRBD2. CDR3 protein: CASSFGGSSYNEQFF. The CDR3 nucleotides are TGTGCCAGCAGCTTTGGCGGGAGCTCCTACAATGAGCAGTTCTTC.